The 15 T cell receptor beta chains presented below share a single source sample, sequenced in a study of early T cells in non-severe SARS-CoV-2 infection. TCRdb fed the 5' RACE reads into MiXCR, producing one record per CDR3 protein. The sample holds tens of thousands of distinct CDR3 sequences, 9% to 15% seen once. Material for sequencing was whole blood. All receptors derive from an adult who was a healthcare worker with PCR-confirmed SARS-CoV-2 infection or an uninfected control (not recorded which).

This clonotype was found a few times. Written as DNA, the CDR3 is TGTGCCAGCAGCCCGGGACTTCAGCACGAGCAGTACTTC. It yields the protein CASSPGLQHEQYF. The chain joins TRBV5-6 to TRBJ2-7; weak D call: TRBD2 (6 bases). The CDR3 covers 13 residues. The V end lost 4 bases, the J end lost 5 bases, and 13 bases lay between the germline ends. Germline V lookup: CDR1 SGHDT, CDR2 YYEEEE.

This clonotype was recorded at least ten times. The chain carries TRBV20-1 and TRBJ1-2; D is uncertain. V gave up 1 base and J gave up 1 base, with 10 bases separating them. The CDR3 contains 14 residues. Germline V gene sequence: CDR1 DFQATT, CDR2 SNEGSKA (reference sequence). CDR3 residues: CSARVGGLNYGYTF. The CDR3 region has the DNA TGCAGTGCTAGAGTCGGAGGCCTTAACTATGGCTACACCTTC.

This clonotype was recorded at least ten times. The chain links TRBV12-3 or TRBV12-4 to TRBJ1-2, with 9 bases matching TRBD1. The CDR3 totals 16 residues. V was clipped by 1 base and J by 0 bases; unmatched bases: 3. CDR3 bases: TGTGCCAGCAGTTTAGGGACAGGGGATTCTAACTATGGCTACACCTTC. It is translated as CASSLGTGDSNYGYTF.

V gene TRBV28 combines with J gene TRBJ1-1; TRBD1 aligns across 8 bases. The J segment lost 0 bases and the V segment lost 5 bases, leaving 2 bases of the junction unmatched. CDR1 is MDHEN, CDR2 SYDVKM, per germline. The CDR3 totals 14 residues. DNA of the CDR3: TGTGCCAGCAGTACAGGGGGTCTGAACACTGAAGCTTTCTTT. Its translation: CASSTGGLNTEAFF.

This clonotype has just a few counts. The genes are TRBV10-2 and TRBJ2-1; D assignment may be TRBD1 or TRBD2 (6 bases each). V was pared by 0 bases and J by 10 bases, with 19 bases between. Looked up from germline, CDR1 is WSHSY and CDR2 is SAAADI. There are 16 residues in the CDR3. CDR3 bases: TGCGCCAGCAGTGAGTCGAGGGGGGCCCTCTCCAGGGAGCAGTTCTTC. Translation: CASSESRGALSREQFF.

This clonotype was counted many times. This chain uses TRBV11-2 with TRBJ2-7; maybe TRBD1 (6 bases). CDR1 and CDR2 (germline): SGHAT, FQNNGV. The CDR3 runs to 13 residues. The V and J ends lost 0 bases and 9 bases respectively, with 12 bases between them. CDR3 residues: CASSLDSRGRQYF. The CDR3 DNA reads TGTGCCAGCAGCTTAGATTCGAGGGGGAGGCAGTACTTC. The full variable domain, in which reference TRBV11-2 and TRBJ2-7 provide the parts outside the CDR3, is EAGVAQSPRYKIIEKRQSVAFWCNPISGHATLYWYQQILGQGPKLLIQFQNNGVVDDSQLPKDRFSAERLKGVDSTLKIQPAKLEDSAVYLCASSLDSRGRQYFGPGTRLTVT.

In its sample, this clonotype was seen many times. The CDR3 sequence is CASSAPGGSTDTQYF. In DNA, the CDR3 is TGTGCCAGCAGTGCCCCTGGGGGAAGCACAGATACGCAGTATTTT. The gene calls are TRBV7-8 and TRBJ2-3; D could derive from TRBD1 or TRBD2 (5 bases each). This CDR3 spans 15 amino acids. The V end lost 6 bases, the J end lost 0 bases, and 13 bases lay between the germline ends. The germline V gene has CDR1 SGHVS and CDR2 FQNEAQ.

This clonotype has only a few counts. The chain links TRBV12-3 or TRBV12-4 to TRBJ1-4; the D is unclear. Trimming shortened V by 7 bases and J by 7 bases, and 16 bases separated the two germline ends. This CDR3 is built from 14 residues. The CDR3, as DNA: TGTGCCAGCACCCCCCGTGCGGGTCTTGAAAAACTGTTTTTT. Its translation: CASTPRAGLEKLFF.

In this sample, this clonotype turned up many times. CDR3 in DNA: TGCAGTGCTAGCCCGGGGCAGAACTCTGGAAACACCATATATTTT. This encodes CSASPGQNSGNTIYF. V is TRBV20-1 and J is TRBJ1-3, with D possibly matching TRBD1 (5 bases). This CDR3 has 15 residues. The germline V and J ends were trimmed by 3 bases and 0 bases, with 12 bases remaining between them. CDR1 is DFQATT, CDR2 SNEGSKA, per germline (reference sequence).

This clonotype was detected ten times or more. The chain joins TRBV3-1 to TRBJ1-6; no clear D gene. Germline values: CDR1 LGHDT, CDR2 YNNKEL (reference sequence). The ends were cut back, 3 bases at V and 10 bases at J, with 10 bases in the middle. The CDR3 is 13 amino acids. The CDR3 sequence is CASSHERRSPLHF. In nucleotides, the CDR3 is TGTGCCAGCAGCCATGAACGTAGGTCACCCCTCCACTTT.

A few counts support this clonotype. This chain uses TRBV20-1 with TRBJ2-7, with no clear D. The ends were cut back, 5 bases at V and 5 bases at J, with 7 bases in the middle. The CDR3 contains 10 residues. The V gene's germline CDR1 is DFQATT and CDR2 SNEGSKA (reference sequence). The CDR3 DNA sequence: TGCAGTGCTTTCGACCACGAGCAGTACTTC. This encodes CSAFDHEQYF.

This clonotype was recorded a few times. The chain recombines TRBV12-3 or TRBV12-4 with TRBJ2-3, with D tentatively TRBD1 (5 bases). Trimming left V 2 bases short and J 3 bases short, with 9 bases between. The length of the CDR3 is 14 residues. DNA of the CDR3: TGTGCCAGCAGTTTAAGGGGATATACAGATACGCAGTATTTT. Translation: CASSLRGYTDTQYF.

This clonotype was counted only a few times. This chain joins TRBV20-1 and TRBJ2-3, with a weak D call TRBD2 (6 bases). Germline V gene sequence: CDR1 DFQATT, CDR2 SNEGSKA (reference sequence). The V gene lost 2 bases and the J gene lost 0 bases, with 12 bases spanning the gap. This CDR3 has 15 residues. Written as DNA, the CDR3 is TGCAGTGCTAGATCCTTAGCGGACAGCACAGATACGCAGTATTTT. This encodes CSARSLADSTDTQYF.

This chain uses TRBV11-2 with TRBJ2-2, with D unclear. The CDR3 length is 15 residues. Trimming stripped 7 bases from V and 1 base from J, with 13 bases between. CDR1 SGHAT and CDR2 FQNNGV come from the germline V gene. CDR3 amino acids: CASTLTGRNTGELFF. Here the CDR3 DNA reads TGTGCCAGCACCCTAACCGGGCGGAACACCGGGGAGCTGTTTTTT.

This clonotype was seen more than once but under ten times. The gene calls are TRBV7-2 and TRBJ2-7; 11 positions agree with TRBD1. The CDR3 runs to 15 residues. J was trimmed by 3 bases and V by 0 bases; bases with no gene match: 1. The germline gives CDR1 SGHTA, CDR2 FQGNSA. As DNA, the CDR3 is TGTGCCAGCAGCTTAGCGGGACAGGGGGTCTACGAGCAGTACTTC. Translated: CASSLAGQGVYEQYF.